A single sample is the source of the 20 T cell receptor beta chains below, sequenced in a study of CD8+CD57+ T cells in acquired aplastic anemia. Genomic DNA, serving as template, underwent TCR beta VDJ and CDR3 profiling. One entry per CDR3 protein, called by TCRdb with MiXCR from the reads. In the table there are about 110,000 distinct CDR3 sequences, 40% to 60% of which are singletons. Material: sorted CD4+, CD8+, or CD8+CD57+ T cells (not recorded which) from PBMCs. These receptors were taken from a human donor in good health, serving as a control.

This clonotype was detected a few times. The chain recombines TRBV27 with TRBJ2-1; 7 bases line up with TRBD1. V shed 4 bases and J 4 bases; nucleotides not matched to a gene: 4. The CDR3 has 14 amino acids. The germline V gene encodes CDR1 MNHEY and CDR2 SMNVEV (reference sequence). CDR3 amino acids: CASSSGTVYNEQFF. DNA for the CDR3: TGTGCCAGCAGTTCAGGGACAGTTTACAATGAGCAGTTCTTC.

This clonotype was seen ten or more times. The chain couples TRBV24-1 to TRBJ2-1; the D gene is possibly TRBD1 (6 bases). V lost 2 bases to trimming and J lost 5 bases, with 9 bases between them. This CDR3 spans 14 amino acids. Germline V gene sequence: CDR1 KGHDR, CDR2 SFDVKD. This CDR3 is CATSDWTENNEQFF. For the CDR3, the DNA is TGTGCCACCAGTGATTGGACAGAAAACAATGAGCAGTTCTTC.

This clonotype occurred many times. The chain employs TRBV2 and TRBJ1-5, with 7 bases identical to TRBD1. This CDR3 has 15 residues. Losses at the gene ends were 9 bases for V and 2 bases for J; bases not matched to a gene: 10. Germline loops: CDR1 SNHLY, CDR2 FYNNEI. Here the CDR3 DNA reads TGTGCCAGTGAACTACAGGGGTATGGCAATCAGCCCCAGCATTTT. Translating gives CASELQGYGNQPQHF.

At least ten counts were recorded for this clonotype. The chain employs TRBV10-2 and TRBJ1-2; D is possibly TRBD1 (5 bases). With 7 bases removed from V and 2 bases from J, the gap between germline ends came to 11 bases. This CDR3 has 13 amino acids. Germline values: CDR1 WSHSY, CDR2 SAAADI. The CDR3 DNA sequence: TGCGCCAGCATCGGCGGGGGAAACTATGGCTACACCTTC. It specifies CASIGGGNYGYTF.

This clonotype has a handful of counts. The CDR3 sequence: CASRSFLREQYF. The CDR3 coding sequence is TGTGCCAGCAGGTCTTTCCTTCGGGAGCAGTACTTC. The J gene is TRBJ2-7, the V gene TRBV2; no firm D call. Germline V gene data show CDR1 as SNHLY and CDR2 as FYNNEI. V lost 6 bases and J 7 bases, leaving 13 bases between the germline ends. This CDR3 comprises 12 residues.

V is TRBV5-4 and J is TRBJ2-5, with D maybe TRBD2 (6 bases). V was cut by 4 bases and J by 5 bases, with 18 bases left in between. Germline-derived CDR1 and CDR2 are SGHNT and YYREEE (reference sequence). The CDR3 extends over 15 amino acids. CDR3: CASSKAAGRSETQYF. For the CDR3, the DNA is TGTGCCAGCAGCAAGGCAGCGGGCCGCTCGGAGACCCAGTACTTC.

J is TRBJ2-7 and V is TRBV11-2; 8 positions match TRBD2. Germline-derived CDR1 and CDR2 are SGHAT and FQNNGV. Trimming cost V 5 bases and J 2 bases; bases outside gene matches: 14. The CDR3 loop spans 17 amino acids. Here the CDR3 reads CASSTYPSGTRTYEQYF. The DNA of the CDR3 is TGTGCCAGCAGCACCTACCCAAGCGGGACTAGAACCTACGAGCAGTACTTC.

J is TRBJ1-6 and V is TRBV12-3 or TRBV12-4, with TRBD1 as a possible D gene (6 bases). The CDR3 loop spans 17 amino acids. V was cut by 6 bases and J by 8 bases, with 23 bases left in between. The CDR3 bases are TGTGCCAGCAGCCTGGTAGTGAGCGGGGGCTCTTATTCACCCCTCCACTTT. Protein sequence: CASSLVVSGGSYSPLHF.

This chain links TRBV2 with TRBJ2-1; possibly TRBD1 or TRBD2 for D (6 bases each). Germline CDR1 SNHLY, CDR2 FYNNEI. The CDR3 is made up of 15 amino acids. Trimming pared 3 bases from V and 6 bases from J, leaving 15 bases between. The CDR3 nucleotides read TGTGCCAGCAGTGATTCCGGGGGCGTAGGCAATGAGCAGTTCTTC. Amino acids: CASSDSGGVGNEQFF.

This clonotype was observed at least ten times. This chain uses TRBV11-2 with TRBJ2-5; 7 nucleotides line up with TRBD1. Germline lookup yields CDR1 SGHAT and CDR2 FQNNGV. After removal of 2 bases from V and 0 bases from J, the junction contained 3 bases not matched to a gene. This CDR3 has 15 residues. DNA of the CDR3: TGTGCCAGCAGCTTATATGGGACAGACCAAGAGACCCAGTACTTC. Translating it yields CASSLYGTDQETQYF.

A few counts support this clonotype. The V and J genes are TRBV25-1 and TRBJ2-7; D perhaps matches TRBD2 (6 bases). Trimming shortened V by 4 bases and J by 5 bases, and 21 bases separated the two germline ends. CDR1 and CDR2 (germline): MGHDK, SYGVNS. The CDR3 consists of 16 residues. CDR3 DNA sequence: TGTGCCAGCAGTGGGGGGGACGACGAGGGGACCCACGAGCAGTACTTC. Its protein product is CASSGGDDEGTHEQYF.

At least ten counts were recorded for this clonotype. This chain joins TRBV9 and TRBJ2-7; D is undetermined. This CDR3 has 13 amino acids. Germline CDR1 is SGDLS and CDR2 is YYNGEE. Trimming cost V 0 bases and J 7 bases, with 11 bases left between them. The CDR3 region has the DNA TGTGCCAGCAGCGTAGGACCGTCGGAAGAGCAGTACTTC. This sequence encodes CASSVGPSEEQYF.

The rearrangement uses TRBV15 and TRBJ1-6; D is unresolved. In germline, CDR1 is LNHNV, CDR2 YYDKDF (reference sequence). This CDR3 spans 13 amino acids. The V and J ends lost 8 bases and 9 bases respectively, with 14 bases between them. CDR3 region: CATAPSNGSPLHF. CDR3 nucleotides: TGTGCCACCGCCCCTTCAAACGGTTCACCCCTCCACTTT.

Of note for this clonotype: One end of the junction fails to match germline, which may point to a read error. The CDR3 nucleotides are TGCGCCAGCAGCCAAGGTAGCCGGGACAGCTGTGGCTACATCTTC. Translating it yields CASSQGSRDSCGYIF. The chain carries TRBV4-3 and TRBJ1-2; 7 bases align to TRBD1. CDR3 length equals 15 residues. Germline CDR1 reads LGHNA; CDR2 reads YSLEER.

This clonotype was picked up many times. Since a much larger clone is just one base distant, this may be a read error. CDR3 nucleotide sequence: TGTGCCACCACCTCTTCGACGCGGGGGGCCAGCTCTGGAGACACCATATATTTT. Its protein is CATTSSTRGASSGDTIYF. This chain joins TRBV15 and TRBJ1-3; a possible D gene is TRBD1 (6 bases). The V gene's germline CDR1 is LNHNV and CDR2 YYDKDF (reference sequence). The CDR3 totals 18 residues.

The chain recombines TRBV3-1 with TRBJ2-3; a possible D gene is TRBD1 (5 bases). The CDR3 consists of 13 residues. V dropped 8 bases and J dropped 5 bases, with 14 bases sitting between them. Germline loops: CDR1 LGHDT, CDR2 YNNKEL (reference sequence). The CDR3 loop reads CASSGRVQDTQYF. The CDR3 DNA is TGTGCCAGCTCCGGCAGGGTCCAAGATACGCAGTATTTT.

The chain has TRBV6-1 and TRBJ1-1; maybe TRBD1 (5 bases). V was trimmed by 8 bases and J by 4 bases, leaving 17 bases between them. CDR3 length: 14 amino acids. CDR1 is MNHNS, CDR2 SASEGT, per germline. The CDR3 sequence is CASEKRGGVTEAFF. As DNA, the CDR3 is TGTGCCAGCGAAAAAAGGGGTGGTGTCACTGAAGCTTTCTTT.

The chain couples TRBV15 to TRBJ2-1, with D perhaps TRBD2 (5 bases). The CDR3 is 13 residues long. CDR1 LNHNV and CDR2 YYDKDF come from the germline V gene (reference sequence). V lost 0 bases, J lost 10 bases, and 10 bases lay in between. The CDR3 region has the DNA TGTGCCACCAGCAGAGATCTAGCAGGCGAGCAGTTCTTC. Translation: CATSRDLAGEQFF.

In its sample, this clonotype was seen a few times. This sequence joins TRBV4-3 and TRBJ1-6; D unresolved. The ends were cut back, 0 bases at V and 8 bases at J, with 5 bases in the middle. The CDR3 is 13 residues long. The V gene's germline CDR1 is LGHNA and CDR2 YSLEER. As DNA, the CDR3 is TGCGCCAGCAGCCAAGAGCGGGATTCACCCCTCCACTTT. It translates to CASSQERDSPLHF.

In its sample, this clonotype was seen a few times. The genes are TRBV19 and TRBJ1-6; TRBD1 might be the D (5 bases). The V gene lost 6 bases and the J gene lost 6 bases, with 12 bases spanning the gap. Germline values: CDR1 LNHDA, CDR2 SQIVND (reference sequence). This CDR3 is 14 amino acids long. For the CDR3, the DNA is TGTGCCAGTAGCGAGACAGCCTTTAATTCACCCCTCCACTTT. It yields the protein CASSETAFNSPLHF. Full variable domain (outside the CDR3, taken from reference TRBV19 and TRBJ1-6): DGGITQSPKYLFRKEGQNVTLSCEQNLNHDAMYWYRQDPGQGLRLIYYSQIVNDFQKGDIAEGYSVSREKKESFPLTVTSAQKNPTAFYLCASSETAFNSPLHFGNGTRLTVT.